This T cell receptor beta chain stems from a study of CXCR3-negative and CXCR3-positive naive CD8 T cells. Study findings and constraints: CD5 surface expression was similar among naive subsets, and TCR strength was estimated by inference from TRB CDR3 properties. Against CXCR3-negative naive cells, CXCR3-positive naive cells showed more hydrophobic TRB CDR3s. Naive CXCR3-positive and CXCR3-negative cells shared similar TRBV-TRBJ usage, unlike memory cells.

The method, 5' RACE with UMI labels, was used to prepare the TRB cDNA libraries. TCRdb re-called the 5' RACE reads, yielding one record per CDR3 amino acid sequence without DNA. This sample's clone table lists some 140,000 distinct CDR3 sequences. Germline CDR1 reads LGHNA; CDR2 reads YSLEER. The CDR3 sequence is 14 residues long. Notes on this clonotype: Antigen unknown.

The sample was naive CXCR3+ CD8+ T cells from blood. Described subset: CD45RO-CCR7+CD27+CD95- naive CD8+ T cells expressing CXCR3 (TNR3+). The chain uses TRBV4-3 and TRBJ1-6. The TCR sequence derives from a human donor in good health. Some clones in this sample may be carry-over from other donors' samples. The chain's CDR3 is CASSQVRSVSPLHF.